One and the same sample provided the 20 T cell receptor beta chains below, sequenced in a study of blood T cell repertoires in COVID-19. The data were produced by immunoSEQ multiplex PCR, yet TCRdb's version contains in-frame clones alone and is incomplete. The sample includes 120,000 or so clones, around 83% of them seen just once. Sequencing was done on a sample of peripheral blood. These receptors originate from a man at least 80 years old with active or convalescent COVID-19.

CDR3: CASSVKGRGTEAFF. CDR3 in DNA: TGTGCCAGCAGTGTTAAGGGAAGGGGCACTGAAGCTTTCTTT. The gene calls are TRBV25-1 and TRBJ1-1; D might be TRBD1 (5 bases). Germline V gene sequence: CDR1 MGHDK, CDR2 SYGVNS. Trimming cost V 4 bases and J 4 bases, with 13 bases left between them. The CDR3 sequence is 14 residues long. Full variable domain (missing parts from reference TRBV25-1 and TRBJ1-1): EADIYQTPRYLVIGTGKKITLECSQTMGHDKMYWYQQDPGMELHLIHYSYGVNSTEKGDLSSESTVSRIRTEHFPLTLESARPSHTSQYLCASSVKGRGTEAFFGQGTRLTVV.

The gene calls are TRBV9 and TRBJ2-7; 9 nucleotides line up with TRBD1. The CDR3 runs to 12 residues. Germline CDR1 SGDLS, CDR2 YYNGEE. Trimming cost V 3 bases and J 6 bases; bases outside gene matches: 1. The CDR3, as DNA: TGTGCCAGCAGCGCGACAGGGGGCGAGCAGTACTTC. It is translated as CASSATGGEQYF.

The J gene is TRBJ1-2, the V gene TRBV19; D unclear. With 7 bases removed from V and 5 bases from J, the gap between germline ends came to 8 bases. This CDR3 is 11 amino acids long. Germline values: CDR1 LNHDA, CDR2 SQIVND (reference sequence). The CDR3 coding sequence is TGTGCCAGTACTAACAGATATGGCTACACCTTC. It is translated as CASTNRYGYTF.

The chain combines TRBV11-3 with TRBJ2-2; 10 bases match TRBD2. This CDR3 has 16 residues. The ends lost 4 bases at V and 2 bases at J; junction bases unmatched: 4. Germline CDR1 reads SGHNT; CDR2 reads YENEEA. CDR3 loop: CASSSGLAANTGELFF. In DNA, the CDR3 is TGTGCCAGCAGCTCTGGACTAGCGGCTAACACCGGGGAGCTGTTTTTT.

This chain connects TRBV6-6 to TRBJ2-5, with 9 bases fitting TRBD2. After removal of 5 bases from V and 2 bases from J, the junction contained 15 bases not matched to a gene. Per germline, CDR1 MNHNY and CDR2 SVGAGI (reference sequence). This CDR3 is built from 18 residues. The CDR3 DNA sequence: TGTGCCAGCAGTCCCAATCCCCCTCTAGCGGGGAGGCAAGAGACCCAGTACTTC. Translation: CASSPNPPLAGRQETQYF.

V usage is TRBV16 and J usage is TRBJ1-1; D not resolved. From germline, CDR1 is KGHSY and CDR2 FQNENV. The V end lost 0 bases, the J end lost 5 bases, and 13 bases lay between the germline ends. This CDR3 has 15 residues. The DNA for the CDR3 is TGTGCCAGCAGCCAATCTTCTTCTCTCGGTACTGAAGCTTTCTTT. This translates into CASSQSSSLGTEAFF.

This chain uses TRBV2 with TRBJ1-1; D is possibly TRBD1 (6 bases). V was shortened by 4 bases and J by 0 bases, with 9 bases between the two germline ends. The CDR3 covers 14 residues. Germline-derived CDR1 and CDR2 are SNHLY and FYNNEI. CDR3 sequence (DNA): TGTGCCAGCAGTGTTTACAGGGTGAACACTGAAGCTTTCTTT. This codes for CASSVYRVNTEAFF.

The chain has TRBV3-1 (or the pseudogene TRBV3-2) and TRBJ1-3; 7 nucleotides align to TRBD1. Trimming removed 4 bases from V and 0 bases from J; junction bases left unmatched: 6. The CDR3 has 16 amino acids. The germline CDR1 and CDR2 sequences are LGHDT and YNNKEL (reference sequence). The CDR3 DNA follows: TGTGCCAGCAGCCTTGGGACAGAGAGCTCTGGAAACACCATATATTTT. This sequence encodes CASSLGTESSGNTIYF.

This clone has a single count. This chain links TRBV3-1 (or the pseudogene TRBV3-2) with TRBJ2-5; maybe TRBD1 (6 bases). Germline V CDR1 and CDR2: LGHDT, YNNKEL (reference sequence). The CDR3 loop spans 15 amino acids. Trimming removed 1 base from V and 1 base from J, with 10 bases in between. The CDR3 DNA reads TGTGCCAGCAGCCAAGGGGTACAGGGCCAAGAGACCCAGTACTTC. Translation gives CASSQGVQGQETQYF.

The table lists this clone with a count of one. The chain combines TRBV15 with TRBJ1-3; possible D gene TRBD1, 5 bases. From germline, CDR1 is LNHNV and CDR2 YYDKDF (reference sequence). There are 17 residues in the CDR3. V was shortened by 3 bases and J by 2 bases, with 17 bases between the two germline ends. This chain's CDR3 is CATSSSHGSRAGNTIYF. In DNA form, the CDR3 reads TGTGCCACCAGCAGCTCCCACGGGAGCAGGGCTGGAAACACCATATATTTT.

This chain connects TRBV11-3 to TRBJ1-1; D is unresolved. The germline gives CDR1 SGHNT, CDR2 YENEEA. The ends were cut back, 5 bases at V and 2 bases at J, with 12 bases in the middle. This CDR3 is 14 amino acids long. The CDR3 nucleotides are TGTGCCAGCAGCGCCCGGCGCGGAAACACTGAAGCTTTCTTT. This gives the protein CASSARRGNTEAFF.

The chain joins TRBV7-9 to TRBJ1-4; the D gene is possibly TRBD1 (6 bases). Germline values: CDR1 SEHNR, CDR2 FQNEAQ (reference sequence). The CDR3 contains 14 residues. The germline V and J ends were trimmed by 3 bases and 8 bases, with 13 bases remaining between them. CDR3 in DNA: TGTGCCAGCAGCTTGGGGCTAGGGGGAGAAAAACTGTTTTTT. Its protein is CASSLGLGGEKLFF.

The chain uses TRBV19 and TRBJ1-5; 7 positions agree with TRBD1. Germline V lookup: CDR1 LNHDA, CDR2 SQIVND (reference sequence). The CDR3 covers 16 residues. The junction had 8 bases not matched to a gene; V was cut back by 6 bases and J by 0 bases. In DNA form, the CDR3 reads TGTGCCAGTAGCGACGGGACAGTTTATAGCAATCAGCCCCAGCATTTT. Translation gives CASSDGTVYSNQPQHF.

The rearrangement links TRBV4-1 to TRBJ2-1; 10 bases align to TRBD1. Germline V gene lookup returns CDR1 MGHRA and CDR2 YSYEKL. V trimming: 2 bases; J trimming: 7 bases; junction bases outside the gene matches: 17. The CDR3 covers 19 residues. The CDR3 is CASSQQLGSDRGRWNEQFF. CDR3 nucleotide sequence: TGCGCCAGCAGCCAACAACTTGGGAGCGACAGGGGGCGGTGGAATGAGCAGTTCTTC.

This chain connects TRBV28 to TRBJ2-7; 7 nucleotides agree with TRBD1. Germline assignment: CDR1 MDHEN and CDR2 SYDVKM. CDR3 length: 15 amino acids. V lost 5 bases and J lost 0; bases outside the gene matches: 7. CDR3: CASSRTGTDSYEQYF. In DNA, the CDR3 is TGTGCCAGCAGTCGCACCGGGACAGACTCCTACGAGCAGTACTTC.

Here the CDR3 reads CASSYGQGYGYTF. The CDR3 DNA sequence: TGTGCCAGCAGTTACGGACAGGGCTATGGCTACACCTTC. V usage is TRBV12-3 or TRBV12-4 and J usage is TRBJ1-2; 8 bases fit TRBD1. V shed 4 bases and J 4 bases; nucleotides not matched to a gene: 2. The CDR3 loop spans 13 amino acids.

The CDR3 protein is CASSSESGELFF. In DNA form, the CDR3 reads TGTGCCAGCAGTTCAGAAAGCGGGGAGCTGTTTTTT. The chain links TRBV7-9 to TRBJ2-2; D gene ambiguous. V was trimmed by 6 bases and J by 7 bases, leaving 9 bases between them. Germline assignment: CDR1 SEHNR and CDR2 FQNEAQ (reference sequence). The CDR3 runs 12 residues.

The chain recombines TRBV18 with TRBJ1-2; 7 bases align to TRBD1. CDR1 KGHSH and CDR2 LQKENI come from the germline V gene. The CDR3 is made up of 15 amino acids. Trimming cost V 4 bases and J 4 bases; bases outside gene matches: 9. This CDR3 is CASSLTRDSFYGYTF. In nucleotides, the CDR3 is TGTGCCAGCTCACTGACCCGGGACAGCTTCTATGGCTACACCTTC.

The chain uses TRBV5-8 and TRBJ1-5, with no clear D. This CDR3 is 13 amino acids long. V shed 1 base and J shed 7 bases, with 9 bases lying between them. CDR1 is SGHTS, CDR2 YDEGEE, per germline. CDR3 loop: CASSLSGTQPQHF. The DNA of the CDR3 is TGTGCCAGCAGCTTGTCAGGCACCCAGCCCCAGCATTTT.

This sequence joins TRBV5-6 and TRBJ1-2; a weak D match, TRBD1 (5 bases). The CDR3 extends over 15 amino acids. Between the trimmed V and J ends, which lost 1 base and 6 bases, there was a span of 16 bases. Per germline, CDR1 SGHDT and CDR2 YYEEEE. CDR3 region: CASSLSLEGLDGYTF. In DNA form, the CDR3 reads TGTGCCAGCAGCTTGTCGTTGGAGGGGTTAGATGGCTACACCTTC.